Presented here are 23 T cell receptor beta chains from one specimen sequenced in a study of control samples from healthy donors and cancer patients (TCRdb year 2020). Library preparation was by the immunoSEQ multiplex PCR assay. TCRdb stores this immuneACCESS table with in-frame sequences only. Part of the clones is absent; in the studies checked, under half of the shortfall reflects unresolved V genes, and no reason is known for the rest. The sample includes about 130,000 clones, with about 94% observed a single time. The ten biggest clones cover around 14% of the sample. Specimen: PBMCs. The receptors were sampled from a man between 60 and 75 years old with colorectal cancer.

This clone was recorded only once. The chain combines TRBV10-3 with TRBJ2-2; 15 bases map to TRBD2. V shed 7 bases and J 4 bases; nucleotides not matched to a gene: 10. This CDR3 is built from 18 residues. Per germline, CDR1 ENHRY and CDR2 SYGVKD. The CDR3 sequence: CAIIERTSGGAGTGELFF. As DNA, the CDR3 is TGTGCCATCATCGAGAGGACTAGCGGGGGGGCCGGCACCGGGGAGCTGTTTTTT.

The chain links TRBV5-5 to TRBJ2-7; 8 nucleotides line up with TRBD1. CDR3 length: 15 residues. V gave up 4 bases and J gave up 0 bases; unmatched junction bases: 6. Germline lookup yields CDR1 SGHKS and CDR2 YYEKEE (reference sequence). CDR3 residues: CASSQRDRSSYEQYF. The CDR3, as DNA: TGTGCCAGCAGCCAGAGGGACAGGAGCTCCTACGAGCAGTACTTC.

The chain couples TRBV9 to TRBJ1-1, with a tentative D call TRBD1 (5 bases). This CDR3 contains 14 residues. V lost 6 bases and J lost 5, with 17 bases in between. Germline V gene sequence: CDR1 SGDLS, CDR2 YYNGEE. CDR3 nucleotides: TGTGCCAGCACTGGAGGGGAGGCGGAGACTGAAGCTTTCTTT. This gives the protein CASTGGEAETEAFF.

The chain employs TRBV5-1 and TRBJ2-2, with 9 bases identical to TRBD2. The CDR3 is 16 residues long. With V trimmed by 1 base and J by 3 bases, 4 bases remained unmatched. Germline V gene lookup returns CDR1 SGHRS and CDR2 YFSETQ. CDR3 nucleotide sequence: TGCGCCAGCAGCTTGATGCCTAGCGGGGACACCGGGGAGCTGTTTTTT. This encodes CASSLMPSGDTGELFF.

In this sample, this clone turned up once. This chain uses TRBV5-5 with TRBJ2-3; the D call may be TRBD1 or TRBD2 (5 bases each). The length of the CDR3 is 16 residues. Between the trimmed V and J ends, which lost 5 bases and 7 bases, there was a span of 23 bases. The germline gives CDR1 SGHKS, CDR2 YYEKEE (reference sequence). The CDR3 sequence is CASSRALGQGENTQYF. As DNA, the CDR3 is TGTGCCAGCAGTAGGGCTTTGGGGCAGGGAGAAAATACGCAGTATTTT.

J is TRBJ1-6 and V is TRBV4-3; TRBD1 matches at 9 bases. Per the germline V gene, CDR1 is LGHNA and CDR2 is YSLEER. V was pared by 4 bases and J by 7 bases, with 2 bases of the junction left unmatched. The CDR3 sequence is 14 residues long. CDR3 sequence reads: CASSLDRGNSPLHF. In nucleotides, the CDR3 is TGCGCCAGCAGCCTGGACAGGGGCAATTCACCCCTCCACTTT.

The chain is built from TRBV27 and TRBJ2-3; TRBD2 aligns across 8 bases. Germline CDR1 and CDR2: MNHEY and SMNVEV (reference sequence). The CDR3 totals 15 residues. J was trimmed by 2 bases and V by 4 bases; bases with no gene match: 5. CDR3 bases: TGTGCCAGCAGTTCAGTAGCGGGGCCCACAGATACGCAGTATTTT. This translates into CASSSVAGPTDTQYF.

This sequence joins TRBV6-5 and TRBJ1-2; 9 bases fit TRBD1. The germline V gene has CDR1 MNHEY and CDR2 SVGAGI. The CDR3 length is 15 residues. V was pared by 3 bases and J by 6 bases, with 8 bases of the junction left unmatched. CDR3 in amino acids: CASSYFPDRGDGYTF. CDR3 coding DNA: TGTGCCAGCAGTTATTTCCCCGACAGGGGGGATGGCTACACCTTC.

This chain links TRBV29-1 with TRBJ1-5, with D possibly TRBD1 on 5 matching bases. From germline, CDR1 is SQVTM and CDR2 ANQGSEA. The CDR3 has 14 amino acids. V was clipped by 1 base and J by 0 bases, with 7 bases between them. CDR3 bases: TGCAGCGTTGAAGGGGACGGTAGCAATCAGCCCCAGCATTTT. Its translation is CSVEGDGSNQPQHF.

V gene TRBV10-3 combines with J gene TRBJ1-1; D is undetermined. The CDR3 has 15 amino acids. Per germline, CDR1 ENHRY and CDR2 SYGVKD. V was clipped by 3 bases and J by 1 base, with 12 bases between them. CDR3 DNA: TGTGCCATCAGTGACAGTCACACGGGGAACACTGAAGCTTTCTTT. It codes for CAISDSHTGNTEAFF.

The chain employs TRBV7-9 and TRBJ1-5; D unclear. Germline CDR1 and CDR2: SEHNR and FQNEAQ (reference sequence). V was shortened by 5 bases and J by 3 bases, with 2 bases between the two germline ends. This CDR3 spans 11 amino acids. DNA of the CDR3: TGTGCCAGCAGCCCCAATCAGCCCCAGCATTTT. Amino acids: CASSPNQPQHF.

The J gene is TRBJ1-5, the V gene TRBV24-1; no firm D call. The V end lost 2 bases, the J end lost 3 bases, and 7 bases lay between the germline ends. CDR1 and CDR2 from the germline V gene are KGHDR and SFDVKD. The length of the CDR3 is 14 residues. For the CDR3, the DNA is TGTGCCACCAGTGATTCGCAGTCCAATCAGCCCCAGCATTTT. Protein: CATSDSQSNQPQHF.

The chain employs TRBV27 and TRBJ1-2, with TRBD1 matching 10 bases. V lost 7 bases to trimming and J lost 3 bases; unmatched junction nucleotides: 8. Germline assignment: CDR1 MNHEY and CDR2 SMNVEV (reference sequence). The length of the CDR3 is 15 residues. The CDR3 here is CASTRFGQGDYGYTF. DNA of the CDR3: TGTGCCAGCACCCGTTTTGGACAGGGGGACTATGGCTACACCTTC.

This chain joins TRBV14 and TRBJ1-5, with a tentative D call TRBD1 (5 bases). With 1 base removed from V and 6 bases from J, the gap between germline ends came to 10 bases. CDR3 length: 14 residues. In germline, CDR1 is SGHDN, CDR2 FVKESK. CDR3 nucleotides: TGTGCCAGCAGCCAAGCAGGGTTTGGTCAGCCCCAGCATTTT. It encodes CASSQAGFGQPQHF.

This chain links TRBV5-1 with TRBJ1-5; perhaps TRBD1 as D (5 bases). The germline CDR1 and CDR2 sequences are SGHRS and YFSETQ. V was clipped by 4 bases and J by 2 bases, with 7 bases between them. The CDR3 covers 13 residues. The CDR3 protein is CASSPTGNQPQHF. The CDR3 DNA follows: TGCGCCAGCAGCCCGACAGGCAATCAGCCCCAGCATTTT.

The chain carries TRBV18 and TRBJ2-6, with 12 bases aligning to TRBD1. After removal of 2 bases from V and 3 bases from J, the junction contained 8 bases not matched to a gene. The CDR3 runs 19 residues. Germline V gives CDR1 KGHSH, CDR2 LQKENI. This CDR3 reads CASSPGLGTGGFGANVLTF. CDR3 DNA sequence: TGTGCCAGCTCACCAGGTCTCGGGACAGGGGGCTTTGGGGCCAACGTCCTGACTTTC. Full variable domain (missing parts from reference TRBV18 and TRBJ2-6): NAGVMQNPRHLVRRRGQEARLRCSPMKGHSHVYWYRQLPEEGLKFMVYLQKENIIDESGMPKERFSAEFPKEGPSILRIQQVVRGDSAAYFCASSPGLGTGGFGANVLTFGAGSRLTVL.

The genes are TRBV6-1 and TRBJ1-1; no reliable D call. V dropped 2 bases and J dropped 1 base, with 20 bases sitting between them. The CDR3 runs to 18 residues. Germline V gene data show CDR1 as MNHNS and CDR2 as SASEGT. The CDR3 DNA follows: TGTGCCAGCAGTGAAATTGCGGGGTTGGTGGGCCGGAACACTGAAGCTTTCTTT. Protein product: CASSEIAGLVGRNTEAFF.

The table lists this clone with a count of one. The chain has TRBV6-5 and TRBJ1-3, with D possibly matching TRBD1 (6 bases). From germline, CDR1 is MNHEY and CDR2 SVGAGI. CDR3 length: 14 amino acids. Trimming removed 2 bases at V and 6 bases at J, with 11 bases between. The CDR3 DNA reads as TGTGCCAGCAGTTACCTACCGGGACAAAACACCATATATTTT. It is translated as CASSYLPGQNTIYF.

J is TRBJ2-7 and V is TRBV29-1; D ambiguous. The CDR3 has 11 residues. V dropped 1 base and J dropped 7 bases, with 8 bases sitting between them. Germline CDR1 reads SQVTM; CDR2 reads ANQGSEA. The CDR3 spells CSVEGLEEQYF. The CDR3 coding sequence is TGCAGCGTTGAAGGCCTTGAGGAGCAGTACTTC.

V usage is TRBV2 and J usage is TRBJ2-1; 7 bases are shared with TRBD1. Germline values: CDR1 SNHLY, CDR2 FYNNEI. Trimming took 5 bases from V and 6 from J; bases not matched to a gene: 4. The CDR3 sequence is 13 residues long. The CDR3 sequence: CASSTRGSNEQFF. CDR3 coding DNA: TGTGCCAGCAGTACCAGGGGGAGCAATGAGCAGTTCTTC. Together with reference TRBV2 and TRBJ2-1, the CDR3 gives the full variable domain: EPEVTQTPSHQVTQMGQEVILRCVPISNHLYFYWYRQILGQKVEFLVSFYNNEISEKSEIFDDQFSVERPDGSNFTLKIRSTKLEDSAMYFCASSTRGSNEQFFGPGTRLTVL.

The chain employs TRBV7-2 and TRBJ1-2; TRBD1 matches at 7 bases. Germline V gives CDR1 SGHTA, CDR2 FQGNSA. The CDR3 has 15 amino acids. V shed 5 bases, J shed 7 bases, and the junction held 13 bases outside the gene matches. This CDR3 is CASSPVAGQIVGYTF. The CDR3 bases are TGTGCCAGCAGCCCCGTCGCGGGACAGATTGTTGGCTACACCTTC.

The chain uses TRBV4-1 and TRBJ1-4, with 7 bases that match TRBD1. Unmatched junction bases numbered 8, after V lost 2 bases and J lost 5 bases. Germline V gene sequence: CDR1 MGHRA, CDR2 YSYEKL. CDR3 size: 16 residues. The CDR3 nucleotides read TGCGCCAGCAGCCAATTCGGGGGCAGGGGGAATGAAAAACTGTTTTTT. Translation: CASSQFGGRGNEKLFF.

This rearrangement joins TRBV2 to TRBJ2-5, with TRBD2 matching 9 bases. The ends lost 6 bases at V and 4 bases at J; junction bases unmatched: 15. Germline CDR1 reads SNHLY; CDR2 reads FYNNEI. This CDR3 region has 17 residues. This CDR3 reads CASRSRRGLAGIETQYF. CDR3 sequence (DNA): TGTGCCAGCAGGTCCCGGCGAGGCCTAGCGGGGATAGAGACCCAGTACTTC.